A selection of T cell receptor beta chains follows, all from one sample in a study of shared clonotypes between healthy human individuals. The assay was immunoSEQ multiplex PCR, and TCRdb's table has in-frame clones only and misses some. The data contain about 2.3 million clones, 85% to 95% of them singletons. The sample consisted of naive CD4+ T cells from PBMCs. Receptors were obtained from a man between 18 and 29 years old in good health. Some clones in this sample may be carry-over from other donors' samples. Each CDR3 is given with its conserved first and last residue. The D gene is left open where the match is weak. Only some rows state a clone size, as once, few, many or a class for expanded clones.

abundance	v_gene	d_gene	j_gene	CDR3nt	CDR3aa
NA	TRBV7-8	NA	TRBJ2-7	TGTGCCAGCAGCGGACCCTACGAGCAGTACTTC	CASSGPYEQYF
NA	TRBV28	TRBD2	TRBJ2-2	TGTGCCAGCAGTTTCGATTCGGGGAGGGTCGGCGGGGAGCTGTTTTTT	CASSFDSGRVGGELFF
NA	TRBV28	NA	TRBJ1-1	TGTGCCAGCAGCCCCCTAACGTACACTGAAGCTTTCTTT	CASSPLTYTEAFF
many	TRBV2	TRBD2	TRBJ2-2	TGTGCCAGCACGGGACTAGCGGGATTGGGGGAGCTGTTTTTT	CASTGLAGLGELFF
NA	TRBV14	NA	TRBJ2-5	TGTGCCAGCAGCCAAGAATCGAGCCAGTACTTC	CASSQESSQYF
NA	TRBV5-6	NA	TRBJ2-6	TGTGCCAGCAGCTTGCAGGGTTCCGGGGCCAACGTCCTGACTTTC	CASSLQGSGANVLTF
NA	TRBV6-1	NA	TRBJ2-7	TGTGCCAGCAGTGGCGGGACAGTTGGCTCCTACGAGCAGTACTTC	CASSGGTVGSYEQYF
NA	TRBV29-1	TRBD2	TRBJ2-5	TGCAGCGGGTCTAGCGGGAGGGCCGGGGAGACCCAGTACTTC	CSGSSGRAGETQYF
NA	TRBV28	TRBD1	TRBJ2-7	TGTGCCAGCACCTTGAACAGGGGGCGTGTCTACGAGCAGTACTTC	CASTLNRGRVYEQYF
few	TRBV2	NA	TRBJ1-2	TGTGCCAGCAGTGAAATGGCCGTATCGGGCACCTTC	CASSEMAVSGTF
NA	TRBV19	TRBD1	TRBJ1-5	TGTGCCAGTAGTATAGAGACAGGGAATCAGCCCCAGCATTTT	CASSIETGNQPQHF
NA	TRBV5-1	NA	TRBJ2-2	TGCGCCAGCAGCCACCGGGACAACTACGGGGAGCTGTTTTTT	CASSHRDNYGELFF
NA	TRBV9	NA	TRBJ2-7	TGTGCCAGCAGCGTAGAGAGCGCGTTTTACGAGCAGTACTTC	CASSVESAFYEQYF
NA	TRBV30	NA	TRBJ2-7	TGTGCCTGGAGTGTACATCTGGGCGAGCAGTACTTC	CAWSVHLGEQYF
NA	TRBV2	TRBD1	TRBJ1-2	TGTGCCAGCAGTAGGGGACAGGGGAACTATGGCTACACCTTC	CASSRGQGNYGYTF
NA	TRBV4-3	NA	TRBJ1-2	TGCGCCAGCAGCCAAGAACAGGGCGGTGGCTACACCTTC	CASSQEQGGGYTF
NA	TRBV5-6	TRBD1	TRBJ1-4	TGTGCCAGCAGCTTACTACAGGGGGCAGGTGAAAAACTGTTTTTT	CASSLLQGAGEKLFF
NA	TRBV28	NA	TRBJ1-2	TGTGCCAGCAGTTTGCGCCGCGGCTATGGCTACACCTTC	CASSLRRGYGYTF
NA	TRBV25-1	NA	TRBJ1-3	TGTGCCAGTGAAATTGGAGGTGGAAACACCATATATTTT	CASEIGGGNTIYF
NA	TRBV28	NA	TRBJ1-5	TGTGCCAGCAGAGATACAGAGATCTATCAGCCCCAGCATTTT	CASRDTEIYQPQHF
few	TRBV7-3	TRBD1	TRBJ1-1	TGTGCCAGCAGCTTGTTAGCAGGGGGGACTGAAGCTTTCTTT	CASSLLAGGTEAFF
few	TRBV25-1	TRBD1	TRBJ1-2	TGTGCCAGCAGTCTCGGGACAGGCTATGGCTACACCTTC	CASSLGTGYGYTF
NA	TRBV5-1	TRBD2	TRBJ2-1	TGCGCCAGCAGCTTGCAGCGGGAGGGTTTTATTGAGCAGTTCTTC	CASSLQREGFIEQFF
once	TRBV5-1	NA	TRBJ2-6	TGCGCCAGCAGCTTGGAGAGTTCTACTGGGGCCAACGTCCTGACTTTC	CASSLESSTGANVLTF
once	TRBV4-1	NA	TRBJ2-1	TGCGCCAGCAGCCAAGATTTTGACCCCGTCAATGAGCAGTTCTTC	CASSQDFDPVNEQFF
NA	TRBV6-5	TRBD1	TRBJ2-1	TGTGCCAGCAGTTGGCGGGACAGGGGAAATGAGCAGTTCTTC	CASSWRDRGNEQFF
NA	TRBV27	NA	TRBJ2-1	TGTGCCAGCAGTTTGACGGCTCAACCCTGGGGTGAGCAGTTCTTC	CASSLTAQPWGEQFF
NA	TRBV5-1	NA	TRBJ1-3	TGCGCCAGCAGCCCCCGAGGAGGGATCGGAAACACCATATATTTT	CASSPRGGIGNTIYF
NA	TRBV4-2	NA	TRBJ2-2	TGTGCCAGCAGCCTCATCAGGGCTTCGAACACCGGGGAGCTGTTTTTT	CASSLIRASNTGELFF